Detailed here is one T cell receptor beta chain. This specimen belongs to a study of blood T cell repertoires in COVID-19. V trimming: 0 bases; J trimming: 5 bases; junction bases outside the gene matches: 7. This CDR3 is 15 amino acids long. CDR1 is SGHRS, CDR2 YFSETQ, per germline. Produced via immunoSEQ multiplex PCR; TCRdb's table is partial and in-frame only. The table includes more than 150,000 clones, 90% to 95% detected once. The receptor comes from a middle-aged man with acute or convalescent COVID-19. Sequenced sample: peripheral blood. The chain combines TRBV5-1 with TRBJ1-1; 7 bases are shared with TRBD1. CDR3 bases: TGCGCCAGCAGCTTGGGGCAGGGGGGAAAGACTGAAGCTTTCTTT. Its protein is CASSLGQGGKTEAFF. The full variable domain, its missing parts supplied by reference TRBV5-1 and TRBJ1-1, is KAGVTQTPRYLIKTRGQQVTLSCSPISGHRSVSWYQQTPGQGLQFLFEYFSETQRNKGNFPGRFSGRQFSNSRSEMNVSTLELGDSALYLCASSLGQGGKTEAFFGQGTRLTVV.